These 6 T cell receptor beta chains share one sample of origin, sequenced in a study of pediatric ulcerative colitis. Profiling relied on immunoSEQ multiplex PCR, and the TCRdb table lists in-frame clones only, not all of them. Of around 61,000 clones in the sample, around 85% were seen once. The sequenced sample consisted of blood. These receptor sequences come from a boy aged 10-17 years with severe ulcerative colitis.

This clone was counted a few times. For the CDR3, the DNA is TGTGCCAGCCTTGGGGGGATGAACACTGAAGCTTTCTTT. This gives the protein CASLGGMNTEAFF. The chain uses TRBV27 and TRBJ1-1; TRBD1 is a possible D gene (5 bases). This CDR3 comprises 13 residues. V lost 8 bases, J lost 0 bases, and 10 bases lay in between. Germline CDR1 and CDR2: MNHEY and SMNVEV (reference sequence).

V is TRBV27 and J is TRBJ2-1; D unresolved. The V and J ends lost 5 bases and 2 bases respectively, with 4 bases between them. The germline gives CDR1 MNHEY, CDR2 SMNVEV (reference sequence). This CDR3 is 12 amino acids long. This CDR3 reads CASSPTYNEQFF. In DNA form, the CDR3 reads TGTGCCAGCAGTCCTACCTACAATGAGCAGTTCTTC.

CDR3: CAQETSASTDTQYF. The CDR3 bases are TGTGCCCAAGAGACTAGCGCCAGCACAGATACGCAGTATTTT. The rearrangement joins TRBV30 to TRBJ2-3; 8 bases fit TRBD2. Unmatched junction bases numbered 7, after V lost 8 bases and J lost 0 bases. The CDR3 sequence is 14 residues long. Germline loops: CDR1 GTSNPN, CDR2 SVGIG (reference sequence). Supplemented by reference TRBV30 and TRBJ2-3, the full variable domain reads SQTIHQWPATLVQPVGSPLSLECTVEGTSNPNLYWYRQAAGRGLQLLFYSVGIGQISSEVPQNLSASRPQDRQFILSSKKLLLSDSGFYLCAQETSASTDTQYFGPGTRLTVL.

In this sample, this clone is medium-sized. V is TRBV27 and J is TRBJ1-2, with D hard to call. The CDR3 runs 13 residues. Germline V gene sequence: CDR1 MNHEY, CDR2 SMNVEV (reference sequence). The V end lost 0 bases, the J end lost 3 bases, and 5 bases lay between the germline ends. CDR3: CASSLSQYYGYTF. The CDR3 DNA follows: TGTGCCAGCAGTTTATCACAGTACTATGGCTACACCTTC.

The chain carries TRBV25-1 and TRBJ1-1, with 7 nucleotides matching TRBD1. V was pared by 6 bases and J by 0 bases, with 7 bases of the junction left unmatched. The CDR3 runs to 15 residues. Per germline, CDR1 MGHDK and CDR2 SYGVNS. CDR3 sequence (DNA): TGTGCCAGCAGAAATCGACAGGGTTTGAACACTGAAGCTTTCTTT. Protein sequence: CASRNRQGLNTEAFF.

The CDR3 reads CASSPLALTGELFF. DNA for the CDR3: TGTGCCAGCAGCCCACTAGCGCTCACCGGGGAGCTGTTTTTT. The rearrangement links TRBV7-9 to TRBJ2-2; 7 bases agree with TRBD2. CDR3 size: 14 residues. J lost 4 bases, V lost 5 bases, and 4 bases had no gene match. CDR1 and CDR2 (germline): SEHNR, FQNEAQ (reference sequence).